The rows below give T cell receptor beta chains drawn from one sample of a study of cytomegalovirus exposure and HLA in healthy donors. TCRdb's table, derived via immunoSEQ multiplex PCR, lists solely in-frame clones and lacks some. The table lists about 170,000 clones, approximately 70% of them singletons. The sample taken for sequencing was PBMCs. These receptors came from a man in his forties in good health and CMV-seropositive. Both conserved end residues are part of each CDR3. A D gene is named only where the DNA matches it firmly. Clone size is stated in some rows and not others, as once, few, many or a class when expanded.

D gene	V gene	J gene	clone size	CDR3 protein	CDR3 DNA
NA	TRBV6-1	TRBJ1-5	NA	CASSFDGLSNQPQHF	TGTGCCAGCAGCTTCGACGGACTTAGCAATCAGCCCCAGCATTTT
NA	TRBV28	TRBJ1-2	NA	CASGGHLGSRLYGYTF	TGTGCCAGCGGCGGACACTTGGGCAGTAGACTCTATGGCTACACCTTC
TRBD1	TRBV2	TRBJ1-2	NA	CASSEGTGGYGYTF	TGTGCCAGCAGTGAAGGGACAGGGGGGTATGGCTACACCTTC
NA	TRBV9	TRBJ2-6	NA	CASSLWGRGASGANVLTF	TGTGCCAGCAGCCTTTGGGGACGGGGGGCATCTGGGGCCAACGTCCTGACTTTC
NA	TRBV30	TRBJ2-2	NA	CAWRAGLNTGELFF	TGTGCCTGGAGAGCGGGCTTGAACACCGGGGAGCTGTTTTTT
TRBD1	TRBV5-1	TRBJ2-4	NA	CASSPGDREWNRNIQYF	TGCGCCAGCAGCCCTGGGGACAGGGAGTGGAACAGAAACATTCAGTACTTC
TRBD1	TRBV7-2	TRBJ1-6	NA	CASSLAGRTGFSPLHF	TGTGCCAGCAGCTTAGCGGGGAGGACAGGGTTCTCACCCCTCCACTTT
NA	TRBV25-1	TRBJ2-7	NA	CASSEYSRGDYEQYF	TGTGCCAGCAGTGAATATTCCAGGGGGGACTACGAGCAGTACTTC
TRBD2	TRBV7-2	TRBJ2-7	once	CASSLLAGDEQYF	TGTGCCAGCAGCTTACTAGCGGGGGACGAGCAGTACTTC
NA	TRBV7-9	TRBJ2-2	NA	CASSLSTQGGELFF	TGTGCCAGCAGCCTGTCGACCCAGGGGGGGGAGCTGTTTTTT
NA	TRBV9	TRBJ1-5	NA	CASGVDWGVEPQHF	TGTGCCAGCGGCGTAGATTGGGGAGTGGAGCCCCAGCATTTT
TRBD1	TRBV2	TRBJ1-5	NA	CASSDGGRGLGNQPQHF	TGTGCCAGCAGTGACGGGGGCAGGGGGCTTGGGAATCAGCCCCAGCATTTT
TRBD1	TRBV7-2	TRBJ1-4	NA	CASSLGQGGNEKLFF	TGTGCCAGCAGCCTGGGACAGGGGGGTAATGAAAAACTGTTTTTT
TRBD1	TRBV13	TRBJ2-7	NA	CASTTGTGGGYEQYF	TGTGCCAGTACAACCGGGACAGGGGGCGGGTACGAGCAGTACTTC
NA	TRBV27	TRBJ2-7	few	CASRTDLAETYEQYF	TGTGCCAGCAGGACCGATTTGGCGGAGACCTACGAGCAGTACTTC
TRBD1	TRBV5-1	TRBJ1-1	few	CASTSGASGTGGAFF	TGCGCCAGCACCTCCGGGGCTTCCGGGACAGGGGGGGCTTTCTTT
NA	TRBV27	TRBJ1-2	NA	CASRTSGGGDGYTF	TGTGCCAGCAGGACCTCGGGGGGGGGTGATGGCTACACCTTC
NA	TRBV4-3	TRBJ2-7	NA	CASSQDGAAYEQYF	TGCGCCAGCAGCCAAGATGGGGCAGCCTACGAGCAGTACTTC
TRBD2	TRBV25-1	TRBJ2-1	NA	CASSLKRGGLREQFF	TGTGCCAGCAGTTTGAAGCGGGGGGGCCTACGGGAGCAGTTCTTC
NA	TRBV18	TRBJ1-1	NA	CASSPYDREAFF	TGTGCCAGCTCACCCTACGACAGGGAAGCTTTCTTT
NA	TRBV14	TRBJ1-1	NA	CASSQDWLAGDTSDTEAFF	TGTGCCAGCAGCCAAGATTGGCTCGCGGGGGACACCTCCGACACTGAAGCTTTCTTT
NA	TRBV6-6	TRBJ2-2	NA	CASRDRYTGELFF	TGTGCCAGCAGAGACAGATACACCGGGGAGCTGTTTTTT